This TCR beta chain was identified during a study of blood T cell repertoires in COVID-19. For the study at large: Sources were T cells, B-cell-depleted T cells, or PBMCs; the material itself was cDNA or gDNA.

The germline V and J ends were trimmed by 4 bases and 6 bases, with 16 bases remaining between them. The CDR3 totals 15 residues. Germline CDR1 and CDR2: SGHTA and FQGTGA. As handled by the study authors: Estimation of nucleated cell counts relied on the amplification of reference gene primers. Only in-frame clones appear in the TCRdb table, and some are missing; sequencing was by immunoSEQ multiplex PCR. D and trimming were read from the DNA, whereas the V and J calls and clone size are those reported in that table. The sample carries 200,000 to 250,000 clones, more than 75% recorded once. All enrollees were roughly 18 to 95 years old and from 24 US areas. Assignment of participants to cohorts was predicated upon participant-reported clinical history.

This sequence was found in a man between 40 and 49 years old who had recovered from COVID-19. Sequencing input: PBMCs or T cells enriched from blood (not recorded which). The gene calls are TRBV7-3 and TRBJ2-1; possible D gene TRBD1, 5 bases. The CDR3 is CASSSRAEGANEQFF. The CDR3 region has the DNA TGTGCCAGCAGCTCAAGGGCCGAAGGGGCCAATGAGCAGTTCTTC.